The 2 T cell receptor beta chains listed next were all sequenced from one sample in a study of T-cell reconstitution after alpha-beta-depleted transplantation in children. TCRbeta library construction was performed incorporating unique molecular identifiers. TCRdb fed the PCR reads into MiXCR, producing one record per CDR3 protein. The sample carries 350,000 to 400,000 distinct CDR3 sequences, about 14% recorded once. This specimen consisted of PBMCs, obtained from the stem cell graft. The receptors derive from a human donor who donated a stem cell graft to a child with Fanconi anemia.

This clonotype has ten or more counts. The rearrangement links TRBV12-3 or TRBV12-4 to TRBJ1-6; D ambiguous. The CDR3 is 14 residues long. Trimming pared 3 bases from V and 7 bases from J, leaving 10 bases between. This chain's CDR3 is CASSFEVQNSPLHF. DNA for the CDR3: TGTGCCAGCAGTTTTGAGGTCCAAAATTCACCCCTCCACTTT.

This clonotype was seen a few times. The V gene is TRBV7-2, the J gene TRBJ1-1; 7 nucleotides line up with TRBD1. V lost 2 bases to trimming and J lost 7 bases; unmatched junction nucleotides: 10. The CDR3 consists of 15 residues. Germline V gene sequence: CDR1 SGHTA, CDR2 FQGNSA. CDR3 in amino acids: CASSLLETGVGEAFF. The CDR3 region has the DNA TGTGCCAGCAGCTTACTCGAAACAGGGGTGGGTGAAGCTTTCTTT.